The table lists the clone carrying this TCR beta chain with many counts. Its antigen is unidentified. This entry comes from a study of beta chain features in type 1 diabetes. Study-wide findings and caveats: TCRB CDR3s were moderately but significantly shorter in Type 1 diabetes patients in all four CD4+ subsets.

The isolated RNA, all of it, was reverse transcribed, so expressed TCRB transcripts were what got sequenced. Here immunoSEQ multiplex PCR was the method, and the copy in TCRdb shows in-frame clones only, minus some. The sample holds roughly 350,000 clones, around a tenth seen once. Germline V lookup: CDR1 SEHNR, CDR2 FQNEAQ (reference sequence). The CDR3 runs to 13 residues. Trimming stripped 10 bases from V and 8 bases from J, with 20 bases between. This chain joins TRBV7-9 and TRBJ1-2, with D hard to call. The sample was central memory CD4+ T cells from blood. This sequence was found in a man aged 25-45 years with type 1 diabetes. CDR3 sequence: CAIEREGSSGYTF. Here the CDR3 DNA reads TGTGCCATCGAGCGGGAGGGCTCCTCCGGCTACACCTTC. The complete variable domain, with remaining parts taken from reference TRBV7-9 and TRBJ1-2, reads DTGVSQNPRHKITKRGQNVTFRCDPISEHNRLYWYRQTLGQGPEFLTYFQNEAQLEKSRLLSDRFSAERPKGSFSTLEIQRTEQGDSAMYLCAIEREGSSGYTFGSGTRLTVV.